This entry concerns a single T cell receptor (beta chain). Its antigen is unknown. All TRB cDNA libraries came from 5' RACE performed with UMI labels. TCRdb reprocessed the 5' RACE reads; each CDR3 protein has one entry and no DNA is given. This sample contains some 120,000 distinct CDR3 sequences. The sample originates from a study of CXCR3-negative and CXCR3-positive naive CD8 T cells. Study-level results: CXCR3-positive naive cells carried more hydrophobic TRB CDR3s than CXCR3-negative naive cells did.

The CDR3 length is 15 residues. In germline, CDR1 is MNHEY, CDR2 SVGEGT. Sequencing was performed on naive CXCR3+ CD8+ T cells from blood. Subset of the sample: CD45RO-CCR7+CD27+CD95- naive CD8+ T cells expressing CXCR3 (TNR3+). The source of this sequence is a human donor in good health. Some clones in this sample may be carry-over from other donors' samples. The genes are TRBV6-2 or TRBV6-3 and TRBJ2-7; with no DNA, the TCRdb D assignment of TRBD1 cannot be verified. The CDR3: CASSTPMITVHEQYF.